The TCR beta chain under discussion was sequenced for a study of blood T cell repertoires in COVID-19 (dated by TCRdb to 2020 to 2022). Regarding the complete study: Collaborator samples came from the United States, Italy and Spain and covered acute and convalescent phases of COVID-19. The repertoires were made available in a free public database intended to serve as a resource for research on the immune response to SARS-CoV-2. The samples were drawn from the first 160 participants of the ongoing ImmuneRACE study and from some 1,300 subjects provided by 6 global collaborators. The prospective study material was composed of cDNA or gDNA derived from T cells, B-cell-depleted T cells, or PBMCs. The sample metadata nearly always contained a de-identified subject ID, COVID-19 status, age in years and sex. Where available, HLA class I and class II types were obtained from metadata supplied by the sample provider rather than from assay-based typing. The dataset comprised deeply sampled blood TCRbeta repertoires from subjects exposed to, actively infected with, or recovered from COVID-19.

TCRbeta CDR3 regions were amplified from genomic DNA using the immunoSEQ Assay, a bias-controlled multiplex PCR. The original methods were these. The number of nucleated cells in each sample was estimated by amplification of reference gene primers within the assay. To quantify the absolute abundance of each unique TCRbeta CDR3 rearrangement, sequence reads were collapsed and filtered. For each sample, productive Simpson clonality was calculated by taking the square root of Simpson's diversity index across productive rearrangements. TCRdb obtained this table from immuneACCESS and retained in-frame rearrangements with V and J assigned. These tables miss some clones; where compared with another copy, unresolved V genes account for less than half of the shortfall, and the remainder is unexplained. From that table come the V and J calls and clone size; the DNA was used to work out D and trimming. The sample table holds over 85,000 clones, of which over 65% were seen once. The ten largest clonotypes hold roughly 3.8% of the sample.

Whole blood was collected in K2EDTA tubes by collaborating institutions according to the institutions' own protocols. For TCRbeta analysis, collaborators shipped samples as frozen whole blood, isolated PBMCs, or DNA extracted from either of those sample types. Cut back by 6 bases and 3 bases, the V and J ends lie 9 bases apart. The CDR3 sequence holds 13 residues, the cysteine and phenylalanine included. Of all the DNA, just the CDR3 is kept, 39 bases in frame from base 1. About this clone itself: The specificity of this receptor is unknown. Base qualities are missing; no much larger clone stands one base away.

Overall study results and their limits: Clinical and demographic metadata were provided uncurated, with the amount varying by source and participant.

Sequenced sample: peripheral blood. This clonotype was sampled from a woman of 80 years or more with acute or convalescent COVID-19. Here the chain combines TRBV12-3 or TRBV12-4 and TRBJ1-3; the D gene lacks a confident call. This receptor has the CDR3 CASSPRVGNTIYF. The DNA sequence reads TGTGCCAGCAGCCCGAGAGTTGGAAACACCATATATTTT.